The next 10 T cell receptor beta chains were all read from a single sample in a study of identifying expanded T cells in peripheral blood. Data came from immunoSEQ multiplex PCR; TCRdb stores just in-frame clones and leaves some out. The data hold some 65,000 clones, with about four fifths observed a single time. Sequencing was performed on blood. The receptor source for this set is a person aged 18 to 75 in good health.

This chain uses TRBV14 with TRBJ1-2; possible D gene TRBD1, 5 bases. The germline V gene has CDR1 SGHDN and CDR2 FVKESK. This CDR3 is 14 amino acids long. V lost 0 bases to trimming and J lost 2 bases, with 7 bases between them. The CDR3 DNA reads TGTGCCAGCAGCCAAGATCGGGGGAACTATGGCTACACCTTC. Protein product: CASSQDRGNYGYTF.

This chain links TRBV9 with TRBJ2-5; 10 nucleotides align to TRBD2. The CDR3 loop spans 16 amino acids. Trimming cost V 4 bases and J 2 bases; bases outside gene matches: 8. Germline V gene sequence: CDR1 SGDLS, CDR2 YYNGEE. DNA for the CDR3: TGTGCCAGCAGCTTCGGGAGCGGGGGGGTTCAAGAGACCCAGTACTTC. It translates to CASSFGSGGVQETQYF.

This rearrangement joins TRBV5-6 to TRBJ2-7; 10 bases are a match to TRBD1. The V gene's germline CDR1 is SGHDT and CDR2 YYEEEE. Trimming at V came to 4 bases and at J to 3 bases, leaving 7 bases not matched to a gene. This CDR3 spans 15 amino acids. This CDR3 reads CASSPRDRGYYEQYF. CDR3 nucleotides: TGTGCCAGCAGCCCTAGGGACAGGGGATACTACGAGCAGTACTTC.

About this clone: The identical CDR3 is also encoded by other nucleotide sequences in the sample. The chain carries TRBV7-9 and TRBJ2-3; D is ambiguous. Trimming stripped 5 bases from V and 4 bases from J, with 7 bases between. Germline V lookup: CDR1 SEHNR, CDR2 FQNEAQ (reference sequence). The length of the CDR3 is 12 residues. CDR3 residues: CASSPLADTQYF. CDR3 DNA sequence: TGTGCCAGCAGCCCATTGGCAGATACGCAGTATTTT.

CDR3 DNA sequence: TGTGCCAGCAGCTCTCGGGGAGTGACTGAAGCTTTCTTT. This codes for CASSSRGVTEAFF. The chain has TRBV5-6 and TRBJ1-1; D remains ambiguous. CDR3 size: 13 residues. Germline-derived CDR1 and CDR2 are SGHDT and YYEEEE. V lost 3 bases, J lost 5 bases, and 11 bases lay in between. The variable domain in full, completed from reference TRBV5-6 and TRBJ1-1, reads DAGVTQSPTHLIKTRGQQVTLRCSPKSGHDTVSWYQQALGQGPQFIFQYYEEEERQRGNFPDRFSGHQFPNYSSELNVNALLLGDSALYLCASSSRGVTEAFFGQGTRLTVV.

The chain carries TRBV6-6 and TRBJ2-1, with D possibly TRBD2 on 6 matching bases. With 5 bases removed from V and 6 bases from J, the gap between germline ends came to 8 bases. From germline, CDR1 is MNHNY and CDR2 SVGAGI (reference sequence). The CDR3 loop spans 12 amino acids. Here the CDR3 reads CASSRSGNEQFF. In DNA form, the CDR3 reads TGTGCCAGCAGTCGTAGCGGCAATGAGCAGTTCTTC.

This clone has more than one count but fewer than ten. The chain uses TRBV2 and TRBJ2-3, with TRBD2 identical over 12 bases. After removal of 6 bases from V and 2 bases from J, the junction contained 15 bases not matched to a gene. CDR1 and CDR2 (germline): SNHLY, FYNNEI. The CDR3 length is 19 residues. The CDR3 reads CASREAAGLAGGYTDTQYF. The CDR3 bases are TGTGCCAGCAGAGAGGCAGCGGGGCTAGCGGGAGGGTACACAGATACGCAGTATTTT. Combining the CDR3 with reference TRBV2 and TRBJ2-3 gives the whole variable domain EPEVTQTPSHQVTQMGQEVILRCVPISNHLYFYWYRQILGQKVEFLVSFYNNEISEKSEIFDDQFSVERPDGSNFTLKIRSTKLEDSAMYFCASREAAGLAGGYTDTQYFGPGTRLTVL.

The chain combines TRBV11-2 with TRBJ2-3, with 14 bases fitting TRBD2. The CDR3 extends over 16 amino acids. V shed 5 bases and J 4 bases; nucleotides not matched to a gene: 5. Germline CDR1 reads SGHAT; CDR2 reads FQNNGV. The CDR3 DNA reads as TGTGCCAGCAGCCCGGGACTAGCGGGAGTAGCAGATACGCAGTATTTT. It codes for CASSPGLAGVADTQYF.

Notes on this clone: A junction boundary mismatches the germline segment, possibly from a read error. CDR3 DNA: TGTGCCAGCAGCTTAGCGGGGCGGTTGGGGAGGAGAGCCTTC. Protein: CASSLAGRLGRRAF. The chain employs TRBV7-9 and TRBJ1-2; maybe TRBD1 (5 bases). Germline V gene lookup returns CDR1 SEHNR and CDR2 FQNEAQ (reference sequence). CDR3 length equals 14 residues.

The chain employs TRBV7-2 and TRBJ2-5; D is unresolved. The J call may not be correct, given that the DNA end is closer to TRBJ2-7. Germline V gene sequence: CDR1 SGHTA, CDR2 FQGNSA. This CDR3 is built from 15 residues. The chain's CDR3 is CASSLGVSATYEQYF. The CDR3 DNA sequence: TGTGCCAGCAGCTTAGGGGTTTCAGCAACCTACGAGCAGTACTTC.